This entry features one TCR beta chain sequence. The antigen remains unidentified. The data belong to a study of shared clonotypes between healthy human individuals. Study-level results: Generation probabilities were higher for clonotypes shared across all four sorted-subset donors than for unshared ones. Investigators collected only blood, and repertoires in tissues likely differ.

This CDR3 has 15 amino acids. Between the trimmed V and J ends, which lost 6 bases and 8 bases, there was a span of 22 bases. CDR1 and CDR2 (germline): MDHEN, SYDVKM. It was 150 to 200 ng DNA, tens of thousands of T cell genomes, that sorted-subset replicate PCRs used. Profiled with immunoSEQ multiplex PCR; TCRdb holds only in-frame clones, not every one. The sample records roughly 2.1 million clones, about 93% being singletons. Terminally differentiated effector memory CD45RA+ cells were excluded from the naive CD8 cells, which were CD45RO-negative and positively selected for CCR7. Sequencing was carried out using naive CD8+ T cells from PBMCs. The V call is TRBV28, the J call TRBJ1-1; no clear D gene. This receptor was identified in a man aged 18 to 30 in good health. Some clones in this sample may be carry-over from other donors' samples. DNA of the CDR3: TGTGCCAGCAGAACCCCGAGAGGGTATCCCGCAGAAGCTTTCTTT. It translates to CASRTPRGYPAEAFF.